This T cell receptor (beta chain) is drawn from a study of blood T cell repertoires in COVID-19. Germline CDR1 reads SGHRS; CDR2 reads YFSETQ. Trimming took 4 bases from V and 8 from J, leaving 15 bases between them. This CDR3 comprises 14 residues. Only in-frame clones appear in the TCRdb table, and some are missing; sequencing was by immunoSEQ multiplex PCR. The top ten clones hold nearly 0.55% of a sample with 150,000 to 200,000 clones, about 93% of them seen once. The source material was peripheral blood. The sequence was obtained from a man aged 50 or older with acute or convalescent COVID-19. The chain carries TRBV5-1 and TRBJ1-4, with TRBD1 as a possible D gene (5 bases). As DNA, the CDR3 is TGCGCCAGCAGCGTCCAGGGAGGCAGGGAAAAACTGTTTTTT. Amino acids: CASSVQGGREKLFF.